This entry describes one T cell receptor (beta chain). This sample was included in a study of blood T cells in healthy people across ages. V was shortened by 5 bases and J by 4 bases, with 10 bases between the two germline ends. There are 13 residues in the CDR3. Per the germline V gene, CDR1 is MRHNA and CDR2 is SNTAGT. It was with a sample-barcoded 5' primer and a J-beta primer mix that a second PCR of about 6 to 12 cycles was run. TCRdb analysed the 5' RACE reads with MiXCR anew, one entry per CDR3 protein. The data show about 830,000 distinct CDR3 sequences, with around two thirds seen just once and roughly a quarter held by the top ten.

The chain has TRBV6-4 and TRBJ2-3; D is uncertain. The sequenced sample consisted of blood. The sequence came from a man aged 25-45 years in good health. The CDR3 sequence: CASSLEFADTQYF. DNA of the CDR3: TGTGCCAGCAGTCTAGAATTCGCAGATACGCAGTATTTT.